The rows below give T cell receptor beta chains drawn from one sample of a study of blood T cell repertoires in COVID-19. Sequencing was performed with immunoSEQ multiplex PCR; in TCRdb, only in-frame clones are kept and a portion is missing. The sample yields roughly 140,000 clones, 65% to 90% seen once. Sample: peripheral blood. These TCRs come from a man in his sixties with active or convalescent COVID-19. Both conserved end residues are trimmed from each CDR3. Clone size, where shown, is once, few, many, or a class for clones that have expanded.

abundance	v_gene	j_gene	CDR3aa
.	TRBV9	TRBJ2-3	ASSGGQGRADTQY
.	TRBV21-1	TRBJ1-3	ASSRGNSSGNTIY
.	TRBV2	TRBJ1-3	ASSESFSGNTIY
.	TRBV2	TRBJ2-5	ASMDSGQETQY
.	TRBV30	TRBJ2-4	AWSLTGLAKNIQY
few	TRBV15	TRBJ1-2	ATSKDRGPYGYT
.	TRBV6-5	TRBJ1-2	ATQQGHYGYT
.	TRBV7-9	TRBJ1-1	ASSLETGGTEAF
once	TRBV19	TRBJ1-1	ASTGLLGSTEAF
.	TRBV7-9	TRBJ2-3	ASSYIARTSGDTQY